The rows below give T cell receptor beta chains drawn from one sample of a study of identical twins. MiXCR, run by TCRdb on the 5' RACE reads, gives a single entry per CDR3 protein. The data hold 420,000 or so distinct CDR3 sequences, with less than 20% observed a single time. Sample: naive T cells sorted from blood. These receptor sequences come from a man aged 45-65 years in good health. CDR3s include the opening cysteine and the closing phenylalanine or tryptophan. The size field is filled for only some rows; it gives once, few, many or a size class.

v_call,j_call,clone_size,cdr3_aa
TRBV7-9,TRBJ2-5,few,CASSKTRDWQETQYF
TRBV12-3/TRBV12-4,TRBJ2-5,few,CASSLWEGSETQYF
TRBV5-6,TRBJ2-3,.,CASSHPRTSGTDTQYF
TRBV27,TRBJ2-1,.,CASSLLAGVEAYNEQFF
TRBV2,TRBJ2-1,.,CASRRGVRNEQFF
TRBV4-3,TRBJ2-7,few,CASSNDPGQGSYEQYF
TRBV27,TRBJ2-3,once,CASGGVDLAHTDTQYF
TRBV5-1,TRBJ2-5,few,CASSQGRLAQETQYF
TRBV11-2,TRBJ1-6,.,CASRTGTDNSPLHF
TRBV4-2,TRBJ2-7,.,CASSQDRQYPEQYF
TRBV20-1,TRBJ2-3,.,CSARRPARASTDTQYF
TRBV5-1,TRBJ2-3,many,CASSSGTGETDTQYF
TRBV9,TRBJ2-7,few,CASSRGLAGGSYEQYF
TRBV4-2,TRBJ2-1,few,CASSLEREGLGEQFF
TRBV10-3,TRBJ1-1,few,CAISAGTGPGTEAFF
TRBV6-4,TRBJ2-7,few,CASSYEEGGHYEQYF
TRBV7-2,TRBJ2-3,few,CASSSGLDTQYF
TRBV20-1,TRBJ2-2,.,CSARDRDRWRTGELFF
TRBV7-2,TRBJ2-1,many,CASSYFSGSYNEQFF
TRBV29-1,TRBJ2-2,many,CSAGHANTGELFF
TRBV9,TRBJ2-3,many,CASSLDNPPDTQYF
TRBV5-1,TRBJ2-7,.,CASSPRDGRSSYEQYF
TRBV28,TRBJ2-7,few,CASIQGSSEQYF
TRBV20-1,TRBJ2-6,few,CSARDRSAGGANVLTF
TRBV5-5,TRBJ2-1,.,CASSMVSDNEQFF
TRBV6-1,TRBJ2-1,.,CASTWDRGLNNEQFF
TRBV28,TRBJ2-1,few,CATRLAPKRIEQFF
TRBV7-2,TRBJ2-7,.,CASSYQGARDEQYF
TRBV27,TRBJ2-1,.,CASAGTGIGNEQFF
TRBV2,TRBJ1-2,many,CASSVGEGQGLDGYTF
TRBV10-2,TRBJ2-5,many,CAIWLAGSETQYF
TRBV7-2,TRBJ2-7,.,CASSSDRDLYEQYF
TRBV6-5,TRBJ2-1,few,CASSYSQGRNEQFF
TRBV18,TRBJ2-1,many,CASSAKVRGDEQFF
TRBV13,TRBJ2-3,once,CASSLGWANTDTQYF
TRBV27,TRBJ2-7,many,CASRRLPTSGSIHEQYF
TRBV5-1,TRBJ2-5,few,CASSRTRSWETQYF
TRBV7-9,TRBJ1-1,.,CASSFRQNTEAFF
TRBV12-3/TRBV12-4,TRBJ1-1,many,CASSRQGSMNTEAFF
TRBV5-5,TRBJ1-2,few,CASSLETLYGYTF
TRBV4-2,TRBJ1-2,.,CASSQEGTVDNYGYTF
TRBV28,TRBJ1-2,.,CASSSPGQGARNYGYTF
TRBV5-1,TRBJ2-3,few,CASSSSGRRLDTQYF
TRBV7-8,TRBJ2-7,.,CASSPPRDRGLEQYF
TRBV4-3,TRBJ1-2,.,CASSQDQGTSYGYTF
TRBV12-3/TRBV12-4,TRBJ2-1,few,CASRTGTGAYNEQFF
TRBV20-1,TRBJ2-4,.,CSAHRSGLAKNIQYF
TRBV20-1,TRBJ2-3,few,CSARDRQGTDTQYF
TRBV10-3,TRBJ2-1,.,CAISESGGHRNEQFF
TRBV20-1,TRBJ2-4,many,CSTQRGNIQYF
TRBV4-2,TRBJ2-2,few,CASSPREWAANTGELFF
TRBV20-1,TRBJ2-7,.,CSARDMAYEQYF
TRBV20-1,TRBJ2-5,.,CSAIPRGQEETQYF
TRBV9,TRBJ1-5,.,CASSVAGRPANQPQHF
TRBV7-6,TRBJ2-7,many,CASSLGGGWGEQYF
TRBV5-1,TRBJ2-1,many,CASSPDGVLVSYNEQFF
TRBV12-3/TRBV12-4,TRBJ2-3,many,CASSSLAGGGDTQYF
TRBV12-3/TRBV12-4,TRBJ2-1,.,CASSLGQGGVYEQFF
TRBV20-1,TRBJ2-1,many,CSAQPLAGPSSYNEQFF
TRBV6-5,TRBJ2-3,few,CASRPDRGTQYF